These 11 T cell receptor beta chains were all obtained from the same sample, sequenced in a study of control samples from healthy donors and cancer patients. The assay was immunoSEQ multiplex PCR, and TCRdb's table has in-frame clones only and misses some. This table holds about 180,000 clones, around nine tenths found once. Source material: blood. These receptors originate from a man between 25 and 39 years old in good health.

In this sample, this clone turned up once. This sequence joins TRBV28 and TRBJ2-3; TRBD1 matches 7 bases. Germline lookup yields CDR1 MDHEN and CDR2 SYDVKM. The V gene end was trimmed by 5 bases and the J gene end by 0 bases; junction bases not matched to a gene: 8. The CDR3 runs to 16 residues. The CDR3 DNA is TGTGCCAGCAGTCCGGGACAGTGGTCTAGCACAGATACGCAGTATTTT. Amino acids: CASSPGQWSSTDTQYF.

This chain uses TRBV11-2 with TRBJ1-6; maybe TRBD1 (6 bases). CDR3 size: 13 residues. Germline CDR1 is SGHAT and CDR2 is FQNNGV. The V gene lost 4 bases and the J gene lost 5 bases, with 6 bases spanning the gap. CDR3 DNA sequence: TGTGCCAGCAGCTGGACAGATAATTCACCCCTCCACTTT. It encodes CASSWTDNSPLHF.

This chain links TRBV25-1 with TRBJ2-7, with 7 bases lining up with TRBD1. This CDR3 region has 13 residues. Germline CDR1 reads MGHDK; CDR2 reads SYGVNS. V shed 5 bases, J shed 5 bases, and the junction held 6 bases outside the gene matches. The CDR3 reads CASSRTGLDEQYF. As DNA, the CDR3 is TGTGCCAGCAGTAGGACAGGCTTGGACGAGCAGTACTTC.

This clone showed up just once. The chain joins TRBV27 to TRBJ2-7; D unclear. Germline V gene lookup returns CDR1 MNHEY and CDR2 SMNVEV (reference sequence). The CDR3 runs to 15 residues. V lost 1 base and J lost 0, with 10 bases in between. The CDR3 sequence: CASSLWQPSSYEQYF. CDR3 nucleotide sequence: TGTGCCAGCAGTTTATGGCAACCGAGCTCCTACGAGCAGTACTTC.

The chain employs TRBV27 and TRBJ2-3; tentatively, D is TRBD1 (7 bases). The CDR3 is made up of 16 amino acids. Trimming took 2 bases from V and 4 from J, leaving 16 bases between them. Looked up from germline, CDR1 is MNHEY and CDR2 is SMNVEV (reference sequence). CDR3 nucleotides: TGTGCCAGCAGTTTAATCGGGAGAGGGGGCCCAGATACGCAGTATTTT. Translated: CASSLIGRGGPDTQYF.

The J gene is TRBJ2-1, the V gene TRBV29-1, with 8 bases fitting TRBD1. Trimming removed 2 bases from V and 4 bases from J; junction bases left unmatched: 10. Germline V gene sequence: CDR1 SQVTM, CDR2 ANQGSEA. The CDR3 has 16 residues. As DNA, the CDR3 is TGCAGCGTTGAATCTCGGGACAGGAGCCCTTACAATGAGCAGTTCTTC. Protein: CSVESRDRSPYNEQFF.

The V gene is TRBV18, the J gene TRBJ1-4, with 7 bases fitting TRBD1. CDR1 is KGHSH, CDR2 LQKENI, per germline. CDR3 length: 15 residues. Trimming at V came to 3 bases and at J to 4 bases, leaving 5 bases not matched to a gene. DNA for the CDR3: TGTGCCAGCTCACCCAACCGGGACAGTAATGAAAAACTGTTTTTT. Translating gives CASSPNRDSNEKLFF.

The CDR3 coding sequence is TGTGCCTGGAGTGTAGGCCCTGGCACTGAAGCTTTCTTT. Its protein is CAWSVGPGTEAFF. The rearrangement joins TRBV30 to TRBJ1-1; D is unresolved. Germline values: CDR1 GTSNPN, CDR2 SVGIG (reference sequence). The CDR3 spans 13 residues. Trimming took off 0 bases at V and 4 bases at J, with 9 bases between the two ends.

The rearrangement uses TRBV5-1 and TRBJ1-2; weak D call: TRBD1 (6 bases). Germline assignment: CDR1 SGHRS and CDR2 YFSETQ. This CDR3 is 15 amino acids long. V lost 2 bases, J lost 7 bases, and 18 bases lay in between. The CDR3, as DNA: TGCGCCAGCAGCTTTGAAGGACAGTCAGTCTTTGGCTACACCTTC. This gives the protein CASSFEGQSVFGYTF. The full variable domain, in which reference TRBV5-1 and TRBJ1-2 provide the parts outside the CDR3, is KAGVTQTPRYLIKTRGQQVTLSCSPISGHRSVSWYQQTPGQGLQFLFEYFSETQRNKGNFPGRFSGRQFSNSRSEMNVSTLELGDSALYLCASSFEGQSVFGYTFGSGTRLTVV.

This chain joins TRBV5-1 and TRBJ1-6; D ambiguous. Germline-derived CDR1 and CDR2 are SGHRS and YFSETQ. Trimming removed 0 bases from V and 2 bases from J, with 9 bases in between. The CDR3 consists of 16 residues. DNA for the CDR3: TGCGCCAGCAGCTTGGAGGCGGGGACCTATAATTCACCCCTCCACTTT. Residues: CASSLEAGTYNSPLHF.

This clone was seen a single time. J is TRBJ1-4 and V is TRBV7-2; TRBD1 is a possible D gene (5 bases). V dropped 5 bases and J dropped 8 bases, with 18 bases sitting between them. Germline V gene sequence: CDR1 SGHTA, CDR2 FQGNSA. This CDR3 region has 15 residues. The CDR3 is CASSPVGGVGEKLFF. The CDR3 region has the DNA TGTGCCAGCAGCCCTGTCGGGGGGGTAGGAGAAAAACTGTTTTTT.